One and the same sample provided the 7 T cell receptor beta chains below, sequenced in a study of blood T cell repertoires in COVID-19. The repertoire was sequenced with immunoSEQ multiplex PCR; TCRdb's copy has only in-frame clones and lacks some. The table has 85,000 to 100,000 clones, around 88% seen once. Sequencing was done on a sample of peripheral blood. These receptors all stem from a man in his sixties with acute or convalescent COVID-19.

The CDR3 DNA reads TGTGCCACCAGCAGAGCCACGGGGGTAGGGAGGACTGAAGCTTTCTTT. Translating it yields CATSRATGVGRTEAFF. The V call is TRBV15, the J call TRBJ1-1; weak D call: TRBD1 (5 bases). Germline V gene sequence: CDR1 LNHNV, CDR2 YYDKDF (reference sequence). V lost 1 base and J 5 bases, leaving 17 bases between the germline ends. The CDR3 totals 16 residues.

A single count supports this clone. In DNA, the CDR3 is TGCAGCGTGGACAGGGGTTACATTCAGTACTTC. Translating gives CSVDRGYIQYF. The rearrangement joins TRBV29-1 to TRBJ2-4; 9 bases are shared with TRBD1. The J segment lost 8 bases and the V segment lost 6 bases, leaving 2 bases of the junction unmatched. This CDR3 is built from 11 residues. Per the germline V gene, CDR1 is SQVTM and CDR2 is ANQGSEA. Looking up the rest from reference TRBV29-1 and TRBJ2-4 gives the full variable domain: SAVISQKPSRDICQRGTSLTIQCQVDSQVTMMFWYRQQPGQSLTLIATANQGSEATYESGFVIDKFPISRPNLTFSTLTVSNMSPEDSSIYLCSVDRGYIQYFGAGTRLSVL.

This clone was observed a single time. The genes are TRBV5-1 and TRBJ1-1; D is undetermined. V was shortened by 0 bases and J by 11 bases, with 20 bases between the two germline ends. Germline CDR1 is SGHRS and CDR2 is YFSETQ. The CDR3 is 15 amino acids. CDR3 in DNA: TGCGCCAGCAGCTTGGCCGGCCCGGCCAGCTTCGGGGCTTTCTTT. Protein sequence: CASSLAGPASFGAFF.

The rearrangement joins TRBV27 to TRBJ1-2; 7 nucleotides line up with TRBD1. From germline, CDR1 is MNHEY and CDR2 SMNVEV (reference sequence). Unmatched junction bases numbered 9, after V lost 6 bases and J lost 2 bases. CDR3 length equals 15 residues. CDR3 loop: CASSPRGRGNYGYTF. CDR3 in DNA: TGTGCCAGCAGCCCCCGGGGCAGGGGGAACTATGGCTACACCTTC.

This chain joins TRBV3-1 (or the pseudogene TRBV3-2) and TRBJ2-3, with 8 bases lining up with TRBD2. The trim removed 3 bases at V and 15 bases at J, leaving 20 bases unmatched. The CDR3 contains 16 residues. Germline loops: CDR1 LGHDT, CDR2 YNNKEL (reference sequence). The CDR3 region is CASSHGFGGLGVSVYF. CDR3 bases: TGTGCCAGCAGCCATGGATTTGGGGGACTAGGAGTTTCGGTATATTTT.

J is TRBJ1-5 and V is TRBV10-3; maybe TRBD1 (5 bases). The CDR3 is 17 amino acids. V lost 3 bases and J 0 bases, leaving 15 bases between the germline ends. Germline lookup yields CDR1 ENHRY and CDR2 SYGVKD. The CDR3 loop reads CAISDSGTGYSNQPQHF. DNA of the CDR3: TGTGCCATCAGTGACTCCGGAACAGGCTATAGCAATCAGCCCCAGCATTTT.

This chain connects TRBV5-4 to TRBJ2-7; D remains unclear. CDR3 length: 13 amino acids. Trimming cost V 2 bases and J 0 bases, with 6 bases left between them. CDR1 and CDR2 from the germline V gene are SGHNT and YYREEE (reference sequence). In DNA form, the CDR3 reads TGTGCCAGCAGCTTTGATAGCTCCTACGAGCAGTACTTC. Translation gives CASSFDSSYEQYF.